The 10 T cell receptor beta chains below come from one sample, sequenced in a study of CD8 T cells in ankylosing spondylitis. Study results and limitations: A TCR beta motif of roughly 8 highly homologous variants appeared characteristic of ankylosing spondylitis blood.

Antigens of these TCRs are unknown. TCRdb re-derived calls from the 5' RACE reads in MiXCR, one entry per CDR3 protein. The sample holds hundreds of thousands of distinct CDR3 sequences, 25% to 30% seen once. Specimen: blood, either unsorted or a sorted T cell fraction (not recorded which). These receptors were taken from a male donor with ankylosing spondylitis.

The chain links TRBV2 to TRBJ2-2; D is unclear. From germline, CDR1 is SNHLY and CDR2 FYNNEI. V was clipped by 3 bases and J by 7 bases, with 3 bases between them. CDR3 length: 11 amino acids. The CDR3 region is CASSDYGELFF. CDR3 nucleotides: TGTGCCAGCAGTGATTACGGGGAGCTGTTTTTT.

This clonotype was recorded a few times. The chain has TRBV5-1 and TRBJ1-1; the match to TRBD1 covers 9 bases. CDR1 and CDR2 (germline): SGHRS, YFSETQ. Unmatched junction bases numbered 13, after V lost 0 bases and J lost 7 bases. The CDR3 sequence is 17 residues long. CDR3 loop: CASSLGGTGTGLNEAFF. CDR3 bases: TGCGCCAGCAGCTTGGGCGGAACCGGGACAGGGCTCAATGAAGCTTTCTTT. Full variable domain (remainder filled in from reference TRBV5-1 and TRBJ1-1): KAGVTQTPRYLIKTRGQQVTLSCSPISGHRSVSWYQQTPGQGLQFLFEYFSETQRNKGNFPGRFSGRQFSNSRSEMNVSTLELGDSALYLCASSLGGTGTGLNEAFFGQGTRLTVV.

This clonotype was seen repeatedly, ten times or more. The chain joins TRBV2 to TRBJ2-5; 10 nucleotides align to TRBD1. After removal of 4 bases from V and 6 bases from J, the junction contained 2 bases not matched to a gene. The CDR3 extends over 13 amino acids. Germline CDR1 is SNHLY and CDR2 is FYNNEI. The CDR3 DNA reads as TGTGCCAGCAGTGGGGGACAGGGGAAGACCCAGTACTTC. Encoded protein: CASSGGQGKTQYF.

Written as DNA, the CDR3 is TGTGCCAGCAGCCAAGATACCACTATGGTGAACACTGAAGCTTTCTTT. Translating it yields CASSQDTTMVNTEAFF. The V and J genes are TRBV4-2 and TRBJ1-1; D is undetermined. This CDR3 spans 16 amino acids. Germline V gene sequence: CDR1 LGHNA, CDR2 YNFKEQ. With 0 bases removed from V and 0 bases from J, the gap between germline ends came to 11 bases.

This clonotype was seen a few times. The chain is built from TRBV5-1 and TRBJ2-1; 9 bases align to TRBD2. V trimming: 0 bases; J trimming: 7 bases; junction bases outside the gene matches: 8. Germline V lookup: CDR1 SGHRS, CDR2 YFSETQ. CDR3 length: 16 residues. The CDR3 loop is CASSLGSGSRGNEQFF. CDR3 DNA: TGCGCCAGCAGCTTGGGTAGCGGGAGTCGAGGGAATGAGCAGTTCTTC.

This clonotype was detected only a few times. This chain uses TRBV4-2 with TRBJ2-5; 11 bases map to TRBD1. This CDR3 is built from 16 residues. Germline V lookup: CDR1 LGHNA, CDR2 YNFKEQ. Trimming took 0 bases from V and 3 from J; bases not matched to a gene: 3. The chain's CDR3 is CASSQEDRGQEETQYF. The CDR3, as DNA: TGTGCCAGCAGCCAAGAGGACAGGGGGCAGGAAGAGACCCAGTACTTC.

The CDR3, as DNA: TGTGCCAGCAGCCTCCGAGAGGGGAGGGCGACCGGGGAGCTGTTTTTT. This translates into CASSLREGRATGELFF. The chain joins TRBV7-2 to TRBJ2-2; 7 nucleotides agree with TRBD2. J lost 5 bases, V lost 5 bases, and 11 bases had no gene match. CDR3 length: 16 residues. Germline-derived CDR1 and CDR2 are SGHTA and FQGNSA.

V is TRBV20-1 and J is TRBJ1-2; tentatively, D is TRBD1 (5 bases). CDR1 is DFQATT and CDR2 is SNEGSKA in the germline V gene (reference sequence). The CDR3 has 14 amino acids. V lost 6 bases, J lost 7 bases, and 21 bases lay in between. The CDR3 DNA reads TGCAGTGCCTTTGGAGACGGGGCGATAAGTGGCTACACCTTC. Translating gives CSAFGDGAISGYTF.

This clonotype occurred many times. The CDR3 here is CASSPLGNTGELFF. The CDR3 bases are TGTGCCAGCAGCCCGTTAGGGAACACCGGGGAGCTGTTTTTT. The chain employs TRBV12-3 or TRBV12-4 and TRBJ2-2; D is uncertain. The CDR3 loop spans 14 amino acids. With 6 bases removed from V and 1 base from J, the gap between germline ends came to 9 bases.

V usage is TRBV5-1 and J usage is TRBJ2-3; 8 positions agree with TRBD2. Germline V gene lookup returns CDR1 SGHRS and CDR2 YFSETQ. V lost 4 bases, J lost 2 bases, and 9 bases stayed unmatched. CDR3 size: 16 residues. CDR3 in DNA: TGCGCCAGCAGCCCCCAGGGGCGGGAGGTCACAGATACGCAGTATTTT. Protein product: CASSPQGREVTDTQYF.